This TCR beta chain was sequenced in a study of blood T cell repertoires in COVID-19 (dated by TCRdb to about 2020). Background for the entire study: Collaborator samples came from the United States, Italy and Spain and covered acute and convalescent phases of COVID-19. The material from the prospective study consisted of cDNA or gDNA derived from T cells, B-cell-depleted T cells, or PBMCs. Deeply sampled blood TCRbeta repertoires from subjects exposed to, actively infected with, or recovered from COVID-19 were included in the dataset. The repertoires were made available in a free public database intended to serve as a resource for research on the immune response to SARS-CoV-2. Samples came from the ongoing ImmuneRACE study (first 160 participants) plus 1,254 subjects from 6 global collaborators. The sample metadata nearly always contained a de-identified subject ID, COVID-19 status, age in years and sex. Where available, HLA class I and class II types were obtained from metadata supplied by the sample provider rather than from assay-based typing. What the work shows at the level of the full study, not this receptor alone: Clinical and demographic metadata were provided uncurated, with the amount varying by source and participant.

The immunoSEQ Assay, a bias-controlled multiplex PCR, was used to amplify TCRbeta CDR3 regions from genomic DNA. The original methods were these. The number of nucleated cells in each sample was estimated by amplification of reference gene primers within the assay. To quantify the absolute abundance of each unique TCRbeta CDR3 rearrangement, sequence reads were collapsed and filtered. For each sample, productive Simpson clonality was calculated as the square root of Simpson's diversity index across productive rearrangements. TCRdb took over this immuneACCESS table, retaining in-frame rearrangements with V and J assigned. Such tables are incomplete; in checked studies, under half of the missing clones stem from an unresolved V gene, and the remainder is unexplained. V, J and clone size are those of that table, while D and trimming were read from the DNA. This sample is represented by 130,000 or so clones; more than 75% of them were singletons. The top ten constitute over 10% of the sample.

According to the germline V gene, CDR1 reads SNHLY and CDR2 reads FYNNEI. Its CDR3 holds 15 amino acids, cysteine through phenylalanine. This entry keeps only the CDR3 DNA: 45 bases, framed from base 1. Trimming leaves V shorter by 7 bases and J shorter by 4 bases, with the junction holding 10 bases beyond the gene matches. In Seattle, one collaborating source enrolled patients while the infection was active and tracked those patients longitudinally over the course of disease. The collaborating institutions used their own protocols to collect whole blood in K2EDTA tubes. For TCRbeta analysis, collaborators shipped samples as frozen whole blood, isolated PBMCs, or DNA extracted from either of those sample types. This clone was counted a few times. There is no known antigen for this receptor. No base quality information exists; no much larger clone differs at one position.

The V gene is TRBV2 and the J gene is TRBJ2-1; 7 bases in the middle match TRBD2. The clonotype originates from an older woman with COVID-19, enrolled during active disease. Sample: peripheral blood. The nucleotide sequence reads as follows: TGTGCCAGCAAGGACCAGGGAGGGCCTTACAATGAGCAGTTCTTC. This encodes CASKDQGGPYNEQFF.